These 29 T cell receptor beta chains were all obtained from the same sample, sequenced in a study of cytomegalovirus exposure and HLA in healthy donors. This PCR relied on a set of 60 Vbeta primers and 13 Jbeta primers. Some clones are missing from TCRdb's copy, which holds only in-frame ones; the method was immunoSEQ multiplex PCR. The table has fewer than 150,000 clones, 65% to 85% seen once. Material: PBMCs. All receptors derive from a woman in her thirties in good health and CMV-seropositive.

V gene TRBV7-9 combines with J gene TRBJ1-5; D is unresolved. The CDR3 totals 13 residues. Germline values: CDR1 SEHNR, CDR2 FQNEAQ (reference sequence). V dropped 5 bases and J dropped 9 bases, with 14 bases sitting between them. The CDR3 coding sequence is TGTGCCAGCAGCGCAGAGGACGGACTGCCCCAGCATTTT. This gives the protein CASSAEDGLPQHF.

The CDR3 loop reads CASGQAGGQETQYF. The CDR3 nucleotides are TGTGCCAGCGGGCAAGCGGGAGGACAAGAGACCCAGTACTTC. The chain has TRBV27 and TRBJ2-5; 9 nucleotides agree with TRBD2. The V gene's germline CDR1 is MNHEY and CDR2 SMNVEV (reference sequence). The CDR3 is made up of 14 amino acids. Trimming took 8 bases from V and 2 from J; bases not matched to a gene: 6.

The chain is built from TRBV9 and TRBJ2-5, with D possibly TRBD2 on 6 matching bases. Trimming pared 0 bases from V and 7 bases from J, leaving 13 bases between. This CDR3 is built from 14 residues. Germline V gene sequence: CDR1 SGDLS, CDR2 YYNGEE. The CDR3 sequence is CASSVGREGLTQYF. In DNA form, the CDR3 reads TGTGCCAGCAGCGTAGGGAGGGAAGGGTTGACCCAGTACTTC.

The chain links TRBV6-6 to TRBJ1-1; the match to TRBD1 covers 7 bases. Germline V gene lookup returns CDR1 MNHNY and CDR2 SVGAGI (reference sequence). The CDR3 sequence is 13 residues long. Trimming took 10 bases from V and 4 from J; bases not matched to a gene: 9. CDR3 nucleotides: TGTGCCATCGACTACAGGGGATCCACTGAAGCTTTCTTT. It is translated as CAIDYRGSTEAFF.

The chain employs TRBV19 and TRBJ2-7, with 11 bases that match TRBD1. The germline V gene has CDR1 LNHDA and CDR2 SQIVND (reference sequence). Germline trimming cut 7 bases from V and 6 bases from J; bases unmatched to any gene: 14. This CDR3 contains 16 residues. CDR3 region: CASTPGGTGGYAEQYF. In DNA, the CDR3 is TGTGCCAGTACCCCGGGGGGGACAGGGGGATACGCCGAGCAGTACTTC.

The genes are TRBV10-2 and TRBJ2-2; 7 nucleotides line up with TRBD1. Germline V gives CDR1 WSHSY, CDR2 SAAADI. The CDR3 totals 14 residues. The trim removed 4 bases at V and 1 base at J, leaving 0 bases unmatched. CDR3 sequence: CASSGDRNTGELFF. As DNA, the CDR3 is TGCGCCAGCAGTGGGGACAGGAACACCGGGGAGCTGTTTTTT.

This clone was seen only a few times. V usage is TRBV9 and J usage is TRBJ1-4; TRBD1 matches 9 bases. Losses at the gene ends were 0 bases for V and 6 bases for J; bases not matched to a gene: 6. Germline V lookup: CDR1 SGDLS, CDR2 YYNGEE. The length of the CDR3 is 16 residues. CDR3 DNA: TGTGCCAGCAGCGTAGGGGGACAGGGCACGGATGAAAAACTGTTTTTT. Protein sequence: CASSVGGQGTDEKLFF.

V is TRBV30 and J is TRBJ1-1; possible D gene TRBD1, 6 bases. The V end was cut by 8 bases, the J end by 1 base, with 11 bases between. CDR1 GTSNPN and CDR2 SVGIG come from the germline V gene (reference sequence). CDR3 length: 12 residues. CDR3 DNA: TGTGCCAACGACAGGCCGAACACTGAAGCTTTCTTT. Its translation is CANDRPNTEAFF.

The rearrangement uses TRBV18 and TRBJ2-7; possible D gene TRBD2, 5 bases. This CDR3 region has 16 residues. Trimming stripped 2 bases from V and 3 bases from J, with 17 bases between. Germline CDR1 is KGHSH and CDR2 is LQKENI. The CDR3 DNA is TGTGCCAGCTCACCATCATCGGGGTGGGCGGTCTACGAGCAGTACTTC. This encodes CASSPSSGWAVYEQYF.

The CDR3: CASSLFHLHEQYF. The CDR3 DNA is TGTGCCAGCAGTTTATTCCACCTACACGAGCAGTACTTC. The gene calls are TRBV28 and TRBJ2-7; unclear D gene. The germline CDR1 and CDR2 sequences are MDHEN and SYDVKM. CDR3 length: 13 residues. The germline V and J ends were trimmed by 1 base and 5 bases, with 9 bases remaining between them.

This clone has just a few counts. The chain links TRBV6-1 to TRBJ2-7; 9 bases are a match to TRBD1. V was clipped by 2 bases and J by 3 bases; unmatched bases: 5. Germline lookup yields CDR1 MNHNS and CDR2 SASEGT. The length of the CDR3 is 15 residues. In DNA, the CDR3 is TGTGCCAGCAGTGAACAGGACAGGGGCGACTACGAGCAGTACTTC. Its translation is CASSEQDRGDYEQYF.

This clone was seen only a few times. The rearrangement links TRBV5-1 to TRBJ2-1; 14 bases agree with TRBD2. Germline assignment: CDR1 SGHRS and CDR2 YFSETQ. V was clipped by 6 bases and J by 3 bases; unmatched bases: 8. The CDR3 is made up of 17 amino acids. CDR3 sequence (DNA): TGCGCCAGCACCACCGGGACTAGCGGGAGTTTCTACAATGAGCAGTTCTTC. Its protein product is CASTTGTSGSFYNEQFF.

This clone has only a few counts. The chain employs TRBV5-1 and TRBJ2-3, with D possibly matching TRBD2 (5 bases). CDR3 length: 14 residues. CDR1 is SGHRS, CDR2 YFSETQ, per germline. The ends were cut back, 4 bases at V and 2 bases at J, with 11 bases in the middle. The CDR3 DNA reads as TGCGCCAGCAGCGGTGGAGGTTACACAGATACGCAGTATTTT. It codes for CASSGGGYTDTQYF.

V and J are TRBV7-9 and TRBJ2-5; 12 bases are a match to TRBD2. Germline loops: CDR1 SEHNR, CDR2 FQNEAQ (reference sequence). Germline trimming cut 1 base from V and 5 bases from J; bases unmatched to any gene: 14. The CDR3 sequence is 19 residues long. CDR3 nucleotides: TGTGCCAGCAGCTTAGGACTAGCGGGAGTCCGTAAATCGGGGGAGACCCAGTACTTC. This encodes CASSLGLAGVRKSGETQYF.

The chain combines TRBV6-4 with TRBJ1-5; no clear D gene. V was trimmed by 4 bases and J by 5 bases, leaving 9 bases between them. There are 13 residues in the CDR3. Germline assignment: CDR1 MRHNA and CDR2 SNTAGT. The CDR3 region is CASSAYSDQPQHF. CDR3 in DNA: TGTGCCAGCAGTGCGTACTCGGATCAGCCCCAGCATTTT.

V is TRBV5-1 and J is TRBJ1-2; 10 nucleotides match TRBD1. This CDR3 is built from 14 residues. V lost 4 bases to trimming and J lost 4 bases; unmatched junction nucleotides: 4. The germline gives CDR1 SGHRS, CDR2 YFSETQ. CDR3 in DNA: TGCGCCAGCAGCGCGGGACAGGGGTTCTATGGCTACACCTTC. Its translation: CASSAGQGFYGYTF.

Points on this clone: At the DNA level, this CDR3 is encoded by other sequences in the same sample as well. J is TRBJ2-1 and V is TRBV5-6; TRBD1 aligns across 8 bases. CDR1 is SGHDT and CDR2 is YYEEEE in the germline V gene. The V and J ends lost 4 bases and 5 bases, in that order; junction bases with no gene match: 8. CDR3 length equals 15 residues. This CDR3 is CASSRGTGFDNEQFF. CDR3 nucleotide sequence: TGTGCCAGCAGCCGTGGGACAGGTTTTGACAATGAGCAGTTCTTC.

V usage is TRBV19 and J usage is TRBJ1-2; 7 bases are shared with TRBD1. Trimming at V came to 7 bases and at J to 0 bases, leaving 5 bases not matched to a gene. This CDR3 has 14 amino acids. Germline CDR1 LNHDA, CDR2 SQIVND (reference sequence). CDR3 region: CASMGTVPNYGYTF. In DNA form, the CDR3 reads TGTGCCAGTATGGGGACAGTACCTAACTATGGCTACACCTTC. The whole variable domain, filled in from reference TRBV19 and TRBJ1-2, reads DGGITQSPKYLFRKEGQNVTLSCEQNLNHDAMYWYRQDPGQGLRLIYYSQIVNDFQKGDIAEGYSVSREKKESFPLTVTSAQKNPTAFYLCASMGTVPNYGYTFGSGTRLTVV.

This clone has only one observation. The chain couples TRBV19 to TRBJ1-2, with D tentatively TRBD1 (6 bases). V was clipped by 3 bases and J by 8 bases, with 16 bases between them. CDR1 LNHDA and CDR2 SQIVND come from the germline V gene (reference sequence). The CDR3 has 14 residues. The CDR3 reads CASSIQAGQSGYTF. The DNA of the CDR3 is TGTGCCAGTAGTATTCAGGCCGGACAGAGCGGCTACACCTTC. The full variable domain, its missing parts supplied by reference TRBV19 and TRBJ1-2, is DGGITQSPKYLFRKEGQNVTLSCEQNLNHDAMYWYRQDPGQGLRLIYYSQIVNDFQKGDIAEGYSVSREKKESFPLTVTSAQKNPTAFYLCASSIQAGQSGYTFGSGTRLTVV.

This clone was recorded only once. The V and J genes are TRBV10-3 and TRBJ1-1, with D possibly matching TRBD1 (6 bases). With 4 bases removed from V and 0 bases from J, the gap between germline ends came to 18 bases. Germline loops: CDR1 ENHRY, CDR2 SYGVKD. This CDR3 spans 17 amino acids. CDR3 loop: CAISAPGGAGVNTEAFF. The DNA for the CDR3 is TGTGCCATCAGTGCCCCGGGGGGGGCGGGAGTGAACACTGAAGCTTTCTTT.

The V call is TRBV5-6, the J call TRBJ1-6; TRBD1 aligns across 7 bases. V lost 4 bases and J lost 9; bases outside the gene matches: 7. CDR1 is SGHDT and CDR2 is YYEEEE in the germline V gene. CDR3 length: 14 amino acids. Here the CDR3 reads CASSQTGLGSPLHF. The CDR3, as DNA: TGTGCCAGCAGCCAGACAGGGCTGGGTTCACCCCTCCACTTT.

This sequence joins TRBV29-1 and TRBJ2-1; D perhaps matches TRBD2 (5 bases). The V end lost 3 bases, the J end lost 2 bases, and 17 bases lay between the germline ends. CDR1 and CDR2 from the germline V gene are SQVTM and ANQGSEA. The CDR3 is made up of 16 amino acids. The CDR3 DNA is TGCAGCGTTGAGAGGGTGGACGCGAGCGCCTACAATGAGCAGTTCTTC. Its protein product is CSVERVDASAYNEQFF.

CDR3 sequence reads: CASSERAGSDEQFF. For the CDR3, the DNA is TGCGCCAGCAGTGAGAGAGCGGGCTCAGATGAGCAGTTCTTC. The J gene is TRBJ2-1, the V gene TRBV5-1; perhaps TRBD2 as D (6 bases). Trimming pared 5 bases from V and 8 bases from J, leaving 17 bases between. Looked up from germline, CDR1 is SGHRS and CDR2 is YFSETQ. The CDR3 has 14 amino acids. Looking up the rest from reference TRBV5-1 and TRBJ2-1 gives the full variable domain: KAGVTQTPRYLIKTRGQQVTLSCSPISGHRSVSWYQQTPGQGLQFLFEYFSETQRNKGNFPGRFSGRQFSNSRSEMNVSTLELGDSALYLCASSERAGSDEQFFGPGTRLTVL.

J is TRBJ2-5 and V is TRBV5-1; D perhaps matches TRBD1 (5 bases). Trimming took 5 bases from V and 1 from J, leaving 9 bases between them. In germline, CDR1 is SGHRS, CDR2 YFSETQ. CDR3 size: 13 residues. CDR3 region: CASRGVAQETQYF. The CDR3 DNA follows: TGCGCCAGCAGAGGGGTTGCCCAAGAGACCCAGTACTTC. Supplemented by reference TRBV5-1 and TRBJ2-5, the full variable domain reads KAGVTQTPRYLIKTRGQQVTLSCSPISGHRSVSWYQQTPGQGLQFLFEYFSETQRNKGNFPGRFSGRQFSNSRSEMNVSTLELGDSALYLCASRGVAQETQYFGPGTRLLVL.

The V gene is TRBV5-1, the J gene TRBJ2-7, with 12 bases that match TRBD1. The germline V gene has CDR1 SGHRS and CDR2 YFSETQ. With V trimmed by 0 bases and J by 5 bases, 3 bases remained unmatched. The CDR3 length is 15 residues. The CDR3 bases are TGCGCCAGCAGCTTGGGGGGACAGGGGGCCGACGAGCAGTACTTC. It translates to CASSLGGQGADEQYF.

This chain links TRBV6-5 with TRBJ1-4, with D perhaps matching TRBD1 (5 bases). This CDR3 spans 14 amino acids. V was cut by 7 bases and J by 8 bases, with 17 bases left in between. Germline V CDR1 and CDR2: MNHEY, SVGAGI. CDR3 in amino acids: CASKGPGEEEKLFF. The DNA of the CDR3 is TGTGCCAGCAAGGGGCCGGGGGAAGAAGAAAAACTGTTTTTT.

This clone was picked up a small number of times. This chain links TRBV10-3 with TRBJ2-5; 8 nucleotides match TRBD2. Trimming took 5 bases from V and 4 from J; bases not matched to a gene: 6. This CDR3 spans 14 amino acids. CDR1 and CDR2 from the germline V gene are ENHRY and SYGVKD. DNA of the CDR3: TGTGCCATCAGTCCGGGAGGGGGAAGAGAGACCCAGTACTTC. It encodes CAISPGGGRETQYF.

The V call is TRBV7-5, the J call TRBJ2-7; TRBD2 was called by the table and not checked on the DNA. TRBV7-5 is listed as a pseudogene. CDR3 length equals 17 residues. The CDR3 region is CARSFSSKMGGSYEQYF. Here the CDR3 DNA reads TGTGCCAGAAGCTTTTCTTCCAAGATGGGCGGGAGCTACGAGCAGTACTTC.

CDR3 protein: CASSLGTSGSAYEQYF. CDR3 sequence (DNA): TGTGCCAGCAGCTTAGGGACTAGCGGGTCGGCCTACGAGCAGTACTTC. V usage is TRBV7-8 and J usage is TRBJ2-7, with 11 bases lining up with TRBD2. The junction had 4 bases not matched to a gene; V was cut back by 1 base and J by 2 bases. The CDR3 is 16 residues long. Looked up from germline, CDR1 is SGHVS and CDR2 is FQNEAQ.